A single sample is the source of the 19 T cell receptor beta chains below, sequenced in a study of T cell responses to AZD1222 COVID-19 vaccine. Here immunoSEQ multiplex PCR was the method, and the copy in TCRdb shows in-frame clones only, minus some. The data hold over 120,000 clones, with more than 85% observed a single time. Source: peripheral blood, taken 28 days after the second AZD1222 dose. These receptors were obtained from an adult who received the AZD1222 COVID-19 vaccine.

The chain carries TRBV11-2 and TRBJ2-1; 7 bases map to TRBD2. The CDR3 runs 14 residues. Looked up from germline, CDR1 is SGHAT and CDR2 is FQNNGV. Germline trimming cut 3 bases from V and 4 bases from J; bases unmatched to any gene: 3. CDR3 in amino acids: CASSLASGYNEQFF. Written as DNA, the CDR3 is TGTGCCAGCAGCTTGGCTAGCGGTTACAATGAGCAGTTCTTC.

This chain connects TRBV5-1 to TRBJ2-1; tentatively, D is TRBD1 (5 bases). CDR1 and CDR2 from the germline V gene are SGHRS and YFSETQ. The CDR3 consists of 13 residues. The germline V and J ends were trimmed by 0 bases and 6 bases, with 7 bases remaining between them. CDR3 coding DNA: TGCGCCAGCAGCTTGGGACAGAGCAATGAGCAGTTCTTC. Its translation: CASSLGQSNEQFF.

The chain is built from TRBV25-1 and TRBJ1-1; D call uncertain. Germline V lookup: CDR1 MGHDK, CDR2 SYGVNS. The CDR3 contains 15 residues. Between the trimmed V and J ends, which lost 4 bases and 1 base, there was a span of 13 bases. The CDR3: CASSVPGPSNTEAFF. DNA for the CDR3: TGTGCCAGCAGTGTCCCAGGACCGTCGAACACTGAAGCTTTCTTT.

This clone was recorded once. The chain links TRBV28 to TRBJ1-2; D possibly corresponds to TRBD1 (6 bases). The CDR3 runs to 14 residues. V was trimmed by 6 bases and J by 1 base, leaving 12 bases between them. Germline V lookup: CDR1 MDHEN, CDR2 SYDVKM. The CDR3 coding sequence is TGTGCCAGCAGGGTGACAGGACTTAACTATGGCTACACCTTC. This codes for CASRVTGLNYGYTF.

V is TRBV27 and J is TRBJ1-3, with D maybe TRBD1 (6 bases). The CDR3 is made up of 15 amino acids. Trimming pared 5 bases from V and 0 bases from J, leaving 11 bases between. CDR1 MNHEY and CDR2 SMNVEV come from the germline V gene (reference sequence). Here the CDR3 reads CASSPYRDSGNTIYF. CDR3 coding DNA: TGTGCCAGCAGTCCCTACAGGGACTCTGGAAACACCATATATTTT.

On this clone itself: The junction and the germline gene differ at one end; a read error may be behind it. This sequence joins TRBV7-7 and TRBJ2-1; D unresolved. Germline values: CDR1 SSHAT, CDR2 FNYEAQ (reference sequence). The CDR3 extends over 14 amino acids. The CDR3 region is CASSLGRSDNEQFF. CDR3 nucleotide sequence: TGTGCTAGCAGCTTAGGACGATCGGACAATGAGCAGTTCTTC.

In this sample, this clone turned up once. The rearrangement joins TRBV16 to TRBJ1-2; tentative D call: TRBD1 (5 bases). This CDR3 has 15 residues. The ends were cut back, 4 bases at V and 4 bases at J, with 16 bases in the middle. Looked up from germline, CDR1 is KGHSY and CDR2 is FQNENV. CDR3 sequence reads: CASSPGRGTGYGYTF. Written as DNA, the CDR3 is TGTGCCAGCAGCCCCGGGAGGGGAACGGGCTATGGCTACACCTTC.

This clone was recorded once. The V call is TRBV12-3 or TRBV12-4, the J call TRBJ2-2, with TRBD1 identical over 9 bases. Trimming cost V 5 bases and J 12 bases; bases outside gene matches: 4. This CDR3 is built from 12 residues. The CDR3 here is CASSPGTGKLFF. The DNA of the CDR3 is TGTGCCAGCAGTCCGGGGACAGGGAAGCTGTTTTTT.

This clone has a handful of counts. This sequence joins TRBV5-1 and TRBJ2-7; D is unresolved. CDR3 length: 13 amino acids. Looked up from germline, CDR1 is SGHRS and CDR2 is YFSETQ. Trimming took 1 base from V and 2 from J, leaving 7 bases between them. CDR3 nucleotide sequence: TGCGCCAGCAGCTTGCAGGTACCCTACGAGCAGTACTTC. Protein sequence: CASSLQVPYEQYF.

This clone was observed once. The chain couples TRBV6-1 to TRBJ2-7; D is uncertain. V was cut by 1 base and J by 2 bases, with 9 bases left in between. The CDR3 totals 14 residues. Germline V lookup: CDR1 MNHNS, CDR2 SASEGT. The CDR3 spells CASSEGHYAYEQYF. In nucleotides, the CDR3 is TGTGCCAGCAGTGAAGGTCACTACGCCTACGAGCAGTACTTC.

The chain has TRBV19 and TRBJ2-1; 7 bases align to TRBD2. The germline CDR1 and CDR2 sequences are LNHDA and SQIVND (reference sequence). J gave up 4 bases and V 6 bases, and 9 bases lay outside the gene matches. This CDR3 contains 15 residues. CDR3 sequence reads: CASSPGEGRYNEQFF. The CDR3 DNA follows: TGTGCCAGTAGCCCTGGGGAGGGCCGGTACAATGAGCAGTTCTTC.

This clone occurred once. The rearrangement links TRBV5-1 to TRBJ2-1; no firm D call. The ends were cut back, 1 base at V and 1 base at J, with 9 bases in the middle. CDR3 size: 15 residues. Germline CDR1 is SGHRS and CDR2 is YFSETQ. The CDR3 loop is CASSLLADSYNEQFF. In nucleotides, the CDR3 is TGCGCCAGCAGCTTGCTGGCGGATTCCTACAATGAGCAGTTCTTC.

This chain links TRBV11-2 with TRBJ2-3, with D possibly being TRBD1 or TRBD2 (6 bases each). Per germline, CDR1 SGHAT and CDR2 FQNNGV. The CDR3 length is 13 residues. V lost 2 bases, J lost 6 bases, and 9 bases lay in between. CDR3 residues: CASSLRGDDTQYF. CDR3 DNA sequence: TGTGCCAGCAGCTTAAGGGGGGACGATACGCAGTATTTT. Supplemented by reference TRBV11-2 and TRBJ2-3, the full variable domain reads EAGVAQSPRYKIIEKRQSVAFWCNPISGHATLYWYQQILGQGPKLLIQFQNNGVVDDSQLPKDRFSAERLKGVDSTLKIQPAKLEDSAVYLCASSLRGDDTQYFGPGTRLTVL.

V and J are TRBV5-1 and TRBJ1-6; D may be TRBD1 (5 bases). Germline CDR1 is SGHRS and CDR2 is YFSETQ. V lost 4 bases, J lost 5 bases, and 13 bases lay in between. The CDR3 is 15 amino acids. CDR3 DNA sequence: TGCGCCAGCAGCCTTCCGGGGGAGCATAATTCACCCCTCCACTTT. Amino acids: CASSLPGEHNSPLHF.

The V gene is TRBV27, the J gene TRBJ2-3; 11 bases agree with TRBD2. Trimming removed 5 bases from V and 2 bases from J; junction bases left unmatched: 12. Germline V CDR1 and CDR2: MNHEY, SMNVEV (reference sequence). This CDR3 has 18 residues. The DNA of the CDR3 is TGTGCCAGCAGTCCCCCGGGACTAGCGGAGATTAACACAGATACGCAGTATTTT. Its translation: CASSPPGLAEINTDTQYF.

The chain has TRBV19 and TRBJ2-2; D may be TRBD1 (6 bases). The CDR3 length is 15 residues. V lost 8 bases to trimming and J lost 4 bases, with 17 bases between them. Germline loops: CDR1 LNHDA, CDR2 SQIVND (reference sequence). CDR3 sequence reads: CASQGWDVGTGELFF. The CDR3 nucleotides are TGTGCCAGTCAGGGGTGGGACGTCGGCACCGGGGAGCTGTTTTTT.

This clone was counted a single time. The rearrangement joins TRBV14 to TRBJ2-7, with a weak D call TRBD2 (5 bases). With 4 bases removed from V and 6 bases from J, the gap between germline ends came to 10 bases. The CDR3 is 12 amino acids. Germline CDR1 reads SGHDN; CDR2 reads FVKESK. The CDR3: CASSREGGEQYF. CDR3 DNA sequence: TGTGCCAGCAGCCGAGAGGGTGGCGAGCAGTACTTC.

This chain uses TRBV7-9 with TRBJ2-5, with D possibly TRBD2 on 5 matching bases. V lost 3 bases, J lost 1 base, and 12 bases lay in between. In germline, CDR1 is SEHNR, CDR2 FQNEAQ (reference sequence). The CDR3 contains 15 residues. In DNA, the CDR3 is TGTGCCAGCAGCTTCGACGGGGTCTCCCAAGAGACCCAGTACTTC. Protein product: CASSFDGVSQETQYF. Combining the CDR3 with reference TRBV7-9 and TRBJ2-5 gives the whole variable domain DTGVSQNPRHKITKRGQNVTFRCDPISEHNRLYWYRQTLGQGPEFLTYFQNEAQLEKSRLLSDRFSAERPKGSFSTLEIQRTEQGDSAMYLCASSFDGVSQETQYFGPGTRLLVL.

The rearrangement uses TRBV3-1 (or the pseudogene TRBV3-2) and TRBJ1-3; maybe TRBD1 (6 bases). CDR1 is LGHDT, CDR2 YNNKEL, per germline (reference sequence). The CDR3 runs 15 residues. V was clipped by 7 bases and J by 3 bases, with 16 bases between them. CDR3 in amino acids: CASKMLGAGGNTIYF. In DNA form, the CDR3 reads TGTGCCAGCAAAATGCTGGGGGCTGGTGGAAACACCATATATTTT.